Shown below are 31 T cell receptor beta chains from a single sample sequenced in a study of blood T cell repertoires in COVID-19. The table came from immunoSEQ multiplex PCR; TCRdb's copy has only in-frame clones and leaves some out. The repertoire consists of tens of thousands of clones, with roughly 90% occurring once and the leading ten covering about 3%. Material for sequencing was peripheral blood. The receptors stem from a woman between 50 and 59 years old with active or convalescent COVID-19.

The rearrangement joins TRBV5-6 to TRBJ2-1; D might be TRBD1 (6 bases). CDR3 length: 16 amino acids. Germline loops: CDR1 SGHDT, CDR2 YYEEEE. Trimming cost V 0 bases and J 2 bases, with 12 bases left between them. The DNA of the CDR3 is TGTGCCAGCAGCTTGGCCATAGAGGGGGCCTACAATGAGCAGTTCTTC. It is translated as CASSLAIEGAYNEQFF.

V gene TRBV27 combines with J gene TRBJ1-5; perhaps TRBD1 as D (6 bases). This CDR3 is built from 18 residues. Germline V gene lookup returns CDR1 MNHEY and CDR2 SMNVEV (reference sequence). The V and J ends lost 1 base and 4 bases respectively, with 20 bases between them. DNA for the CDR3: TGTGCCAGCAGTTTATGGGGGCCTCAGGGAGGGGTTAATCAGCCCCAGCATTTT. Amino acid sequence: CASSLWGPQGGVNQPQHF.

The V gene is TRBV28, the J gene TRBJ2-1, with D maybe TRBD2 (6 bases). Germline CDR1 reads MDHEN; CDR2 reads SYDVKM. This CDR3 has 12 residues. V lost 6 bases and J 9 bases, leaving 12 bases between the germline ends. CDR3 DNA sequence: TGTGCCAGCAGACGGAGGGGTGTTGAGCAGTTCTTC. It encodes CASRRRGVEQFF. The full variable domain, completed using reference TRBV28 and TRBJ2-1, is DVKVTQSSRYLVKRTGEKVFLECVQDMDHENMFWYRQDPGLGLRLIYFSYDVKMKEKGDIPEGYSVSREKKERFSLILESASTNQTSMYLCASRRRGVEQFFGPGTRLTVL.

In this sample, this clone turned up a few times. The chain carries TRBV11-2 and TRBJ1-3; D gene unclear. The CDR3 is 13 residues long. Germline V gene data show CDR1 as SGHAT and CDR2 as FQNNGV. Trimming cost V 0 bases and J 3 bases, with 3 bases left between them. CDR3 sequence reads: CASSLDLGNTIYF. CDR3 sequence (DNA): TGTGCCAGCAGCTTAGATCTTGGAAACACCATATATTTT.

The rearrangement uses TRBV9 and TRBJ1-1; 8 bases are shared with TRBD1. Germline loops: CDR1 SGDLS, CDR2 YYNGEE. The CDR3 is made up of 14 amino acids. Losses at the gene ends were 0 bases for V and 7 bases for J; bases not matched to a gene: 5. For the CDR3, the DNA is TGTGCCAGCAGCGTAGGGCTCGGACAGGGTGAAGCTTTCTTT. It specifies CASSVGLGQGEAFF. Variable domain in full (rest from reference TRBV9 and TRBJ1-1): DSGVTQTPKHLITATGQRVTLRCSPRSGDLSVYWYQQSLDQGLQFLIQYYNGEERAKGNILERFSAQQFPDLHSELNLSSLELGDSALYFCASSVGLGQGEAFFGQGTRLTVV.

This chain joins TRBV11-2 and TRBJ1-1; tentative D call: TRBD1 (5 bases). Germline V gene lookup returns CDR1 SGHAT and CDR2 FQNNGV. V lost 5 bases to trimming and J lost 1 base, with 11 bases between them. This CDR3 spans 14 amino acids. The DNA of the CDR3 is TGTGCCAGCAGCATTTGGGGGGGGAACACTGAAGCTTTCTTT. Its translation: CASSIWGGNTEAFF.

This rearrangement joins TRBV29-1 to TRBJ1-2; D unclear. V was trimmed by 7 bases and J by 5 bases, leaving 11 bases between them. Germline loops: CDR1 SQVTM, CDR2 ANQGSEA. The CDR3 runs 11 residues. The CDR3 loop reads CSADPGYGYTF. As DNA, the CDR3 is TGCAGCGCTGATCCCGGGTATGGCTACACCTTC.

This chain links TRBV6-6 with TRBJ1-3; D is unresolved. Trimming took 7 bases from V and 6 from J, leaving 13 bases between them. This CDR3 region has 13 residues. CDR1 is MNHNY, CDR2 SVGAGI, per germline (reference sequence). The CDR3 nucleotides read TGTGCCAGCACCTCTAGTAACCAAAACACCATATATTTT. This sequence encodes CASTSSNQNTIYF.

The chain recombines TRBV4-3 with TRBJ2-7, with D unresolved. The CDR3 runs 14 residues. Germline V gene data show CDR1 as LGHNA and CDR2 as YSLEER. The V end was cut by 0 bases, the J end by 2 bases, with 8 bases between. The CDR3 DNA follows: TGCGCCAGCAGCCAAGATCTATCTCCCTACGAGCAGTACTTC. Translating it yields CASSQDLSPYEQYF.

This chain joins TRBV30 and TRBJ2-1; TRBD1 is a possible D gene (6 bases). CDR1 and CDR2 from the germline V gene are GTSNPN and SVGIG (reference sequence). The CDR3 length is 15 residues. V was cut by 4 bases and J by 0 bases, with 13 bases left in between. CDR3 coding DNA: TGTGCCTGGACCCGAGGGGGTAGCTCCTACAATGAGCAGTTCTTC. It encodes CAWTRGGSSYNEQFF.

This clone was seen a few times. V and J are TRBV6-4 and TRBJ1-5; possible D gene TRBD1, 5 bases. Germline CDR1 reads MRHNA; CDR2 reads SNTAGT. This CDR3 has 15 amino acids. V lost 2 bases to trimming and J lost 3 bases, with 11 bases between them. The CDR3: CASSDETAFNQPQHF. For the CDR3, the DNA is TGTGCCAGCAGTGACGAGACAGCTTTCAATCAGCCCCAGCATTTT.

V is TRBV9 and J is TRBJ2-3; a weak D match, TRBD2 (5 bases). Looked up from germline, CDR1 is SGDLS and CDR2 is YYNGEE. CDR3 length equals 16 residues. Trimming left V 0 bases short and J 5 bases short, with 16 bases between. CDR3 nucleotide sequence: TGTGCCAGCAGCGTAGGTGGTAGCGCTGCGGGAGATACGCAGTATTTT. Translating it yields CASSVGGSAAGDTQYF.

V is TRBV5-1 and J is TRBJ1-1; possibly TRBD1 for D (5 bases). The CDR3 is 15 residues long. V lost 0 bases, J lost 8 bases, and 17 bases lay in between. Germline values: CDR1 SGHRS, CDR2 YFSETQ. This CDR3 reads CASSLALGVGAEAFF. The DNA of the CDR3 is TGCGCCAGCAGCTTGGCCTTAGGGGTTGGGGCAGAAGCTTTCTTT. Supplemented by reference TRBV5-1 and TRBJ1-1, the full variable domain reads KAGVTQTPRYLIKTRGQQVTLSCSPISGHRSVSWYQQTPGQGLQFLFEYFSETQRNKGNFPGRFSGRQFSNSRSEMNVSTLELGDSALYLCASSLALGVGAEAFFGQGTRLTVV.

The chain joins TRBV30 to TRBJ1-5; possibly TRBD1 for D (6 bases). The CDR3 covers 15 residues. Germline CDR1 is GTSNPN and CDR2 is SVGIG (reference sequence). With 5 bases removed from V and 11 bases from J, the gap between germline ends came to 25 bases. This chain's CDR3 is CAWSSRRQDPKAQHF. The CDR3 DNA is TGTGCCTGGTCTTCACGAAGACAGGATCCTAAGGCCCAGCATTTT.

The V gene is TRBV29-1, the J gene TRBJ1-2, with 8 bases identical to TRBD1. Germline-derived CDR1 and CDR2 are SQVTM and ANQGSEA. The CDR3 covers 14 residues. V lost 8 bases to trimming and J lost 2 bases; unmatched junction nucleotides: 10. DNA for the CDR3: TGCAGCTCCCGGACAGGGCCAGCGAACTATGGCTACACCTTC. Residues: CSSRTGPANYGYTF.

This clone is medium-sized by share. This rearrangement joins TRBV7-2 to TRBJ1-1, with D possibly matching TRBD1 (5 bases). Germline values: CDR1 SGHTA, CDR2 FQGNSA. With 5 bases removed from V and 5 bases from J, the gap between germline ends came to 15 bases. The CDR3 runs to 14 residues. The CDR3 region is CASSLVGGGTEAFF. The CDR3 DNA reads TGTGCCAGCAGCCTCGTGGGGGGAGGTACTGAAGCTTTCTTT.

The rearrangement uses TRBV24-1 and TRBJ2-7; 7 bases match TRBD1. Trimming removed 3 bases from V and 2 bases from J; junction bases left unmatched: 9. This CDR3 region has 16 residues. CDR1 and CDR2 (germline): KGHDR, SFDVKD. CDR3 in amino acids: CATSDKQGNWPYEQYF. The CDR3 coding sequence is TGTGCCACCAGTGATAAACAGGGGAACTGGCCCTACGAGCAGTACTTC.

The chain couples TRBV3-1 (or the pseudogene TRBV3-2) to TRBJ1-5; 7 bases are shared with TRBD1. The CDR3 runs to 14 residues. V lost 4 bases, J lost 5 bases, and 5 bases stayed unmatched. Germline CDR1 reads LGHDT; CDR2 reads YNNKEL (reference sequence). Here the CDR3 DNA reads TGTGCCAGCAGCCCGACTCAGGGGGATCAGCCCCAGCATTTT. As protein: CASSPTQGDQPQHF.

CDR3 in DNA: TGTGCCAGCTCCCCAGGGGCCACTCCCTATGGCTACACCTTC. Translated, it gives CASSPGATPYGYTF. V and J are TRBV5-6 and TRBJ1-2; D may be TRBD1 (6 bases). The germline gives CDR1 SGHDT, CDR2 YYEEEE. V shed 7 bases and J shed 4 bases, with 17 bases lying between them. The CDR3 has 14 amino acids.

The V and J genes are TRBV4-1 and TRBJ1-4, with a tentative D call TRBD1 (5 bases). CDR3 length: 16 residues. Germline lookup yields CDR1 MGHRA and CDR2 YSYEKL. The V and J ends lost 3 bases and 0 bases respectively, with 11 bases between them. CDR3 nucleotides: TGCGCCAGCAGCCACGGGGGGGTCGCAACTAATGAAAAACTGTTTTTT. Encoded protein: CASSHGGVATNEKLFF.

CDR3 residues: CSVRSSSYEQYF. CDR3 bases: TGCAGCGTCCGGTCCTCCTCCTACGAGCAGTACTTC. The chain employs TRBV29-1 and TRBJ2-7; no reliable D call. Germline V gene sequence: CDR1 SQVTM, CDR2 ANQGSEA. Trimming pared 6 bases from V and 0 bases from J, leaving 9 bases between. The CDR3 is 12 amino acids.

The chain links TRBV24-1 to TRBJ2-3, with 7 bases fitting TRBD2. Germline CDR1 and CDR2: KGHDR and SFDVKD. Germline trimming cut 3 bases from V and 6 bases from J; bases unmatched to any gene: 8. The CDR3 is 15 amino acids. In DNA form, the CDR3 reads TGTGCCACCAGTGATCCGAGCGGGGCCGGGGATACGCAGTATTTT. Translating gives CATSDPSGAGDTQYF.

The J gene is TRBJ1-1, the V gene TRBV4-1; 8 bases match TRBD1. Trimming took 5 bases from V and 4 from J; bases not matched to a gene: 6. There are 14 residues in the CDR3. The germline gives CDR1 MGHRA, CDR2 YSYEKL. CDR3 residues: CASSVQGVGTEAFF. The DNA for the CDR3 is TGCGCCAGCAGCGTACAGGGGGTCGGCACTGAAGCTTTCTTT.

V usage is TRBV19 and J usage is TRBJ1-2; 8 nucleotides line up with TRBD1. J gave up 4 bases and V 9 bases, and 7 bases lay outside the gene matches. The germline V gene has CDR1 LNHDA and CDR2 SQIVND (reference sequence). The CDR3 extends over 13 amino acids. The CDR3 DNA sequence: TGTGCCAGCACCAATCAGGGGGCCTATGGCTACACCTTC. As protein: CASTNQGAYGYTF.

CDR3 DNA: TGTGCCAGCAGCTTGGCAGGCTTTCCTAATGAAAAACTGTTTTTT. It specifies CASSLAGFPNEKLFF. V is TRBV5-4 and J is TRBJ1-4; no clear D gene. V dropped 0 bases and J dropped 3 bases, with 9 bases sitting between them. This CDR3 contains 15 residues. Germline V gene lookup returns CDR1 SGHNT and CDR2 YYREEE (reference sequence). Combining the CDR3 with reference TRBV5-4 and TRBJ1-4 gives the whole variable domain ETGVTQSPTHLIKTRGQQVTLRCSSQSGHNTVSWYQQALGQGPQFIFQYYREEENGRGNFPPRFSGLQFPNYSSELNVNALELDDSALYLCASSLAGFPNEKLFFGSGTQLSVL.

This chain joins TRBV7-2 and TRBJ1-2; no clear D. The CDR3 consists of 14 residues. Trimming stripped 3 bases from V and 3 bases from J, with 11 bases between. CDR1 is SGHTA, CDR2 FQGNSA, per germline. The CDR3 here is CASSFFGADYGYTF. The CDR3, as DNA: TGTGCCAGCAGCTTTTTTGGTGCGGACTATGGCTACACCTTC.

The chain uses TRBV11-2 and TRBJ2-7, with 8 positions matching TRBD2. There are 14 residues in the CDR3. The V gene end was trimmed by 5 bases and the J gene end by 3 bases; junction bases not matched to a gene: 6. Germline V lookup: CDR1 SGHAT, CDR2 FQNNGV. The DNA of the CDR3 is TGTGCCAGCAGCCCAATAGGGACTAGCTACGAGCAGTACTTC. It codes for CASSPIGTSYEQYF.

CDR3 DNA: TGTGCCAGCAGCCAGAAGCTCGGGACTAGCGGGACAGTTAATGAGCAGTTCTTC. This translates into CASSQKLGTSGTVNEQFF. The V call is TRBV14, the J call TRBJ2-1, with 13 positions matching TRBD2. From germline, CDR1 is SGHDN and CDR2 FVKESK. The CDR3 loop spans 18 amino acids. V shed 3 bases, J shed 7 bases, and the junction held 12 bases outside the gene matches. Based on the CDR3 plus reference TRBV14 and TRBJ2-1, the full variable domain is EAGVTQFPSHSVIEKGQTVTLRCDPISGHDNLYWYRRVMGKEIKFLLHFVKESKQDESGMPNNRFLAERTGGTYSTLKVQPAELEDSGVYFCASSQKLGTSGTVNEQFFGPGTRLTVL.

This clone was detected a few times. The chain employs TRBV5-8 and TRBJ2-7; possible D gene TRBD1, 6 bases. The germline CDR1 and CDR2 sequences are SGHTS and YDEGEE. V lost 0 bases, J lost 9 bases, and 13 bases lay in between. The CDR3 sequence is 13 residues long. CDR3: CASSLELQGGQYF. The CDR3 DNA is TGTGCCAGCAGCTTGGAATTACAGGGTGGGCAGTACTTC.

The chain uses TRBV5-1 and TRBJ1-2; a weak D match, TRBD1 (5 bases). V was clipped by 2 bases and J by 5 bases, with 16 bases between them. Germline assignment: CDR1 SGHRS and CDR2 YFSETQ. The CDR3 length is 15 residues. The CDR3 is CASSLRSQGGYGYTF. The CDR3 bases are TGCGCCAGCAGCTTACGCTCTCAGGGAGGGTATGGCTACACCTTC.

V gene TRBV6-6 combines with J gene TRBJ1-4, with unresolved D. With 6 bases removed from V and 8 bases from J, the gap between germline ends came to 13 bases. Germline V lookup: CDR1 MNHNY, CDR2 SVGAGI (reference sequence). The CDR3 spans 13 residues. The CDR3 coding sequence is TGTGCCAGCAGCTCCAAGGGAGAAGAAAAACTGTTTTTT. It codes for CASSSKGEEKLFF.